These 29 T cell receptor beta chains were sequenced from one sample in a study of T cell repertoires in cytomegalovirus infection. Antigens of these TCRs are unknown. In TCRdb, the reads were re-called with MiXCR into one record per CDR3 protein. Of approximately 110,000 distinct CDR3 sequences listed, around 31% were seen once; the top ten hold about 81%. Sequenced here: CD8+ T cells from cultured PBMCs, sampled from culture after CMV antigen stimulation. The receptors here all came from a human donor in good health (CMV status not recorded). Some clones in this sample may be carry-over from other donors' samples.

This clonotype was seen a handful of times. This chain connects TRBV4-1 to TRBJ1-4; 11 bases line up with TRBD1. CDR3 length: 16 residues. Trimming took 4 bases from V and 8 from J; bases not matched to a gene: 9. CDR1 is MGHRA and CDR2 is YSYEKL in the germline V gene. CDR3 protein: CASSRGAGTGGEKLFF. The CDR3 nucleotides are TGCGCCAGCAGCCGAGGGGCCGGGACAGGGGGGGAAAAACTGTTTTTT.

This clonotype occurred a few times. V usage is TRBV19 and J usage is TRBJ1-1; no clear D gene. CDR1 LNHDA and CDR2 SQIVND come from the germline V gene (reference sequence). The CDR3 consists of 13 residues. V shed 3 bases and J shed 4 bases, with 9 bases lying between them. Here the CDR3 reads CASSMGWATEAFF. CDR3 DNA sequence: TGTGCCAGTAGTATGGGGTGGGCCACTGAAGCTTTCTTT.

This clonotype was counted ten times or more. This chain uses TRBV11-2 with TRBJ2-1; 8 positions agree with TRBD2. The CDR3 runs 17 residues. Looked up from germline, CDR1 is SGHAT and CDR2 is FQNNGV. The junction had 15 bases not matched to a gene; V was cut back by 6 bases and J by 5 bases. The CDR3, as DNA: TGTGCCAGCAGTCGCCCCGGGTGGGCGGGGGGAGACAATGAGCAGTTCTTC. Protein sequence: CASSRPGWAGGDNEQFF.

A note on this clonotype: This could be a read error, since a much larger clone is one nucleotide away. V and J are TRBV7-2 and TRBJ1-5; the D gene is possibly TRBD1 (6 bases). This CDR3 is 17 amino acids long. The germline CDR1 and CDR2 sequences are SGHTA and FQGNSA. This CDR3 is CVSSHQQGGDSNQPQHF. CDR3 in DNA: TGTGTCAGCAGTCACCAACAGGGCGGTGATAGCAATCAGCCCCAGCATTTT.

The genes are TRBV12-3 or TRBV12-4 and TRBJ2-1, with a possible D match to TRBD2 (6 bases). V was shortened by 6 bases and J by 7 bases, with 16 bases between the two germline ends. CDR3 length equals 14 residues. CDR3 region: CASSTRLGGNEQFF. CDR3 DNA: TGTGCCAGCAGCACCCGACTAGGAGGAAATGAGCAGTTCTTC.

At least ten counts were recorded for this clonotype. V and J are TRBV27 and TRBJ1-1; D is uncertain. CDR1 is MNHEY, CDR2 SMNVEV, per germline (reference sequence). The V end lost 5 bases, the J end lost 2 bases, and 15 bases lay between the germline ends. This CDR3 has 15 residues. The CDR3 DNA reads TGTGCCAGCAGTCTAAGTGGGGAGCTAAACACTGAAGCTTTCTTT. Encoded protein: CASSLSGELNTEAFF.

A few counts support this clonotype. The rearrangement uses TRBV5-6 and TRBJ2-1; 8 nucleotides match TRBD2. V lost 6 bases, J lost 9 bases, and 14 bases stayed unmatched. Germline loops: CDR1 SGHDT, CDR2 YYEEEE. There are 15 residues in the CDR3. This chain's CDR3 is CASTPSGRETGEQFF. DNA of the CDR3: TGTGCCAGCACCCCCTCCGGGAGGGAAACGGGTGAGCAGTTCTTC.

J is TRBJ2-2 and V is TRBV11-2; D uncertain. CDR1 and CDR2 (germline): SGHAT, FQNNGV. This CDR3 region has 13 residues. The germline V and J ends were trimmed by 5 bases and 7 bases, with 11 bases remaining between them. CDR3 nucleotide sequence: TGTGCCAGCAGCGCGAACACGGACGGGGAGCTGTTTTTT. This encodes CASSANTDGELFF.

The CDR3 nucleotides read TGTGCCAGCAGTTCCGGGACAGGGGGCACTGAAGCTTTCTTT. Translated: CASSSGTGGTEAFF. This chain connects TRBV11-2 to TRBJ1-1; TRBD1 matches at 11 bases. Germline trimming cut 6 bases from V and 4 bases from J; bases unmatched to any gene: 4. Germline CDR1 reads SGHAT; CDR2 reads FQNNGV. CDR3 size: 14 residues.

This clonotype has just a few counts. V usage is TRBV7-8 and J usage is TRBJ2-7; TRBD2 agrees at 14 bases. Per germline, CDR1 SGHVS and CDR2 FQNEAQ. J lost 7 bases, V lost 5 bases, and 10 bases had no gene match. The length of the CDR3 is 16 residues. The CDR3 reads CASSAIRLAGGLEQYF. CDR3 in DNA: TGTGCCAGCAGCGCAATTCGACTAGCGGGGGGGCTTGAGCAGTACTTC.

The J gene is TRBJ2-1, the V gene TRBV7-9; D unresolved. This CDR3 region has 12 residues. Germline CDR1 and CDR2: SEHNR and FQNEAQ (reference sequence). Trimming took off 5 bases at V and 4 bases at J, with 6 bases between the two ends. CDR3 region: CASSGIYNEQFF. The DNA for the CDR3 is TGTGCCAGCAGCGGTATATACAATGAGCAGTTCTTC. Supplemented by reference TRBV7-9 and TRBJ2-1, the full variable domain reads DTGVSQNPRHKITKRGQNVTFRCDPISEHNRLYWYRQTLGQGPEFLTYFQNEAQLEKSRLLSDRFSAERPKGSFSTLEIQRTEQGDSAMYLCASSGIYNEQFFGPGTRLTVL.

V is TRBV6-6 and J is TRBJ2-6, with D hard to call. CDR3 length: 15 residues. V shed 4 bases and J shed 0 bases, with 7 bases lying between them. Germline assignment: CDR1 MNHNY and CDR2 SVGAGI (reference sequence). CDR3 sequence: CASSLYLSGANVLTF. In nucleotides, the CDR3 is TGTGCCAGCAGTTTATATCTCTCTGGGGCCAACGTCCTGACTTTC.

This chain uses TRBV7-2 with TRBJ2-3; 12 bases agree with TRBD2. The V and J ends lost 3 bases and 0 bases, in that order; junction bases with no gene match: 10. The germline V gene has CDR1 SGHTA and CDR2 FQGNSA. The CDR3 covers 19 residues. The CDR3 protein is CASSLLGLAGISSTDTQYF. CDR3 DNA: TGTGCCAGCAGCTTGCTTGGACTAGCGGGGATCTCTAGCACAGATACGCAGTATTTT.

This clonotype was seen a few times. CDR3 nucleotides: TGTGCCAGCAGCTTTCGAGACAATTATTCACCCCTCCACTTT. Translating gives CASSFRDNYSPLHF. V and J are TRBV28 and TRBJ1-6; D remains unclear. The V and J ends lost 6 bases and 8 bases respectively, with 14 bases between them. CDR1 MDHEN and CDR2 SYDVKM come from the germline V gene. This CDR3 spans 14 amino acids. The complete variable domain, with remaining parts taken from reference TRBV28 and TRBJ1-6, reads DVKVTQSSRYLVKRTGEKVFLECVQDMDHENMFWYRQDPGLGLRLIYFSYDVKMKEKGDIPEGYSVSREKKERFSLILESASTNQTSMYLCASSFRDNYSPLHFGNGTRLTVT.

This clonotype was seen a few times. At one of its ends the junction is not consistent with the germline gene, which may arise from a read error. V and J are TRBV5-3 and TRBJ2-3; possible D gene TRBD2, 6 bases. TRBV5-3 is reported as an ORF; its role is uncertain. The CDR3 has 14 residues. The CDR3 DNA sequence: TGTGCCAGCAGCTTAGGGACTTACACCGATACGCAGTATTTT. It specifies CASSLGTYTDTQYF.

This clonotype appeared a few times. The V and J genes are TRBV4-1 and TRBJ2-2; TRBD2 aligns across 7 bases. CDR1 MGHRA and CDR2 YSYEKL come from the germline V gene. The trim removed 2 bases at V and 4 bases at J, leaving 7 bases unmatched. The CDR3 consists of 16 residues. CDR3 in amino acids: CASSQMGGVSTGELFF. The CDR3 region has the DNA TGCGCCAGCAGCCAAATGGGAGGGGTTAGCACCGGGGAGCTGTTTTTT.

This clonotype has a handful of counts. The chain links TRBV7-6 to TRBJ2-3; D is ambiguous. Germline loops: CDR1 SGHVS, CDR2 FNYEAQ. This CDR3 comprises 12 residues. V shed 10 bases and J shed 4 bases, with 12 bases lying between them. CDR3 in amino acids: CAILFRPDTQYF. CDR3 coding DNA: TGTGCCATCTTATTCCGGCCAGATACGCAGTATTTT.

The chain has TRBV4-1 and TRBJ2-3, with D unresolved. V dropped 0 bases and J dropped 0 bases, with 7 bases sitting between them. This CDR3 comprises 15 residues. Looked up from germline, CDR1 is MGHRA and CDR2 is YSYEKL. CDR3 sequence: CASSQDRSSTDTQYF. The CDR3 DNA is TGCGCCAGCAGCCAAGATAGATCTAGCACAGATACGCAGTATTTT.

Ten or more counts support this clonotype. The chain is built from TRBV28 and TRBJ2-5; 11 nucleotides match TRBD2. The germline gives CDR1 MDHEN, CDR2 SYDVKM. The CDR3 has 19 residues. Trimming removed 7 bases from V and 1 base from J; junction bases left unmatched: 17. CDR3 residues: CASTHMGPTSGGIQETQYF. Here the CDR3 DNA reads TGTGCCAGCACCCATATGGGGCCAACTAGCGGGGGTATCCAAGAGACCCAGTACTTC.

The V call is TRBV28, the J call TRBJ2-2, with 8 bases aligning to TRBD1. CDR1 and CDR2 (germline): MDHEN, SYDVKM. The J segment lost 3 bases and the V segment lost 5 bases, leaving 11 bases of the junction unmatched. This CDR3 is built from 17 residues. CDR3 protein: CASSRPRAGGDTGELFF. The DNA of the CDR3 is TGTGCCAGCAGTCGACCGAGGGCAGGGGGCGACACCGGGGAGCTGTTTTTT.

This chain uses TRBV9 with TRBJ2-3; 11 bases agree with TRBD2. Germline trimming cut 4 bases from V and 7 bases from J; bases unmatched to any gene: 8. The CDR3 extends over 15 amino acids. Germline lookup yields CDR1 SGDLS and CDR2 YYNGEE. This CDR3 reads CASSFIAGGPYTQYF. DNA of the CDR3: TGTGCCAGCAGCTTCATAGCGGGGGGGCCATATACGCAGTATTTT.

Ten or more counts support this clonotype. The chain carries TRBV7-8 and TRBJ2-5; D is unclear. CDR3 size: 14 residues. The germline V gene has CDR1 SGHVS and CDR2 FQNEAQ. Trimming stripped 2 bases from V and 5 bases from J, with 12 bases between. The CDR3, as DNA: TGTGCCAGCAGCTTATCGGGCTTTTCGGAGACCCAGTACTTC. Amino acids: CASSLSGFSETQYF.

The chain uses TRBV6-6 and TRBJ2-5, with 10 bases aligning to TRBD1. The length of the CDR3 is 13 residues. V gave up 6 bases and J gave up 5 bases; unmatched junction bases: 3. Germline assignment: CDR1 MNHNY and CDR2 SVGAGI (reference sequence). The CDR3 spells CASRDRGMETQYF. CDR3 bases: TGTGCCAGCAGGGACAGGGGGATGGAGACCCAGTACTTC.

The V call is TRBV27, the J call TRBJ1-2; D is possibly TRBD1 (6 bases). From germline, CDR1 is MNHEY and CDR2 SMNVEV (reference sequence). The V gene lost 6 bases and the J gene lost 3 bases, with 14 bases spanning the gap. The CDR3 length is 14 residues. The CDR3 loop is CASRLTGTYYGYTF. DNA for the CDR3: TGTGCCAGCAGACTGACAGGCACGTACTATGGCTACACCTTC.

This chain links TRBV14 with TRBJ1-2, with D possibly matching TRBD1 (5 bases). The CDR3 spans 15 residues. The V and J ends lost 4 bases and 3 bases respectively, with 15 bases between them. Germline V CDR1 and CDR2: SGHDN, FVKESK. The CDR3 DNA reads TGTGCCAGCAGCCCCGGCCGGGGGGGGTACTATGGCTACACCTTC. This translates into CASSPGRGGYYGYTF.

This chain connects TRBV7-7 to TRBJ2-3; 7 bases are shared with TRBD2. With V trimmed by 1 base and J by 1 base, 8 bases remained unmatched. The CDR3 contains 17 residues. Germline values: CDR1 SSHAT, CDR2 FNYEAQ (reference sequence). The CDR3 loop is CASSLVLLAYRTDTQYF. In nucleotides, the CDR3 is TGTGCCAGCAGCTTAGTTTTACTAGCGTACCGCACAGATACGCAGTATTTT.

In this sample, this clonotype turned up a few times. The CDR3 reads CASSRGLAGFGEQYF. In DNA, the CDR3 is TGTGCCAGCAGCCGTGGACTAGCGGGCTTCGGGGAGCAGTACTTC. The gene calls are TRBV11-2 and TRBJ2-7; TRBD2 aligns across 11 bases. The germline CDR1 and CDR2 sequences are SGHAT and FQNNGV. The CDR3 has 15 residues. Trimming cost V 5 bases and J 7 bases; bases outside gene matches: 10.

Note on this clonotype: This clone may be a read error of a much larger clone one base away. The chain links TRBV2 to TRBJ1-1; D is ambiguous. This CDR3 has 10 amino acids. V shed 8 bases and J shed 8 bases, with 9 bases lying between them. Per germline, CDR1 SNHLY and CDR2 FYNNEI. Here the CDR3 reads CASCLGEAFF. In DNA form, the CDR3 reads TGTGCCAGCTGTTTGGGGGAAGCTTTCTTT.

The rearrangement joins TRBV3-1 to TRBJ2-1; 7 bases map to TRBD2. The junction had 7 bases not matched to a gene; V was cut back by 5 bases and J by 12 bases. CDR3 size: 12 residues. From germline, CDR1 is LGHDT and CDR2 YNNKEL (reference sequence). The CDR3 DNA reads as TGTGCCAGCAGCGCTAGCGGAACATGGCAGTTCTTC. This sequence encodes CASSASGTWQFF.